Below, one T cell receptor (beta chain) is given with its context. Its specificity is not known. Recent vaccinations or acute infections were absent in the healthy HIV-negative adult donors. This sample was taken from a study of shared clonotypes between healthy human individuals. Study-wide background: Contributing individuals were two females and a few males aged 18 to 49. Each donor had three CD4 naive, three CD4 memory, two CD8 naive and one CD8 memory plate.

Only in-frame clones appear in the TCRdb table, and some are missing; sequencing was by immunoSEQ multiplex PCR. The sample contains around 940,000 clones, around 80% of which appear only once. The germline V gene encodes CDR1 GTSNPN and CDR2 SVGIG (reference sequence). The CDR3 loop spans 19 amino acids. Germline trimming cut 0 bases from V and 0 bases from J; bases unmatched to any gene: 10. Study-wide findings and caveats: Only a few donors were included, so the genetic and exposure-history diversity represented was limited.

The clonotype was recovered from a man aged 18-30 years in good health. The rearrangement joins TRBV30 to TRBJ1-5, with 11 bases lining up with TRBD1. Sequencing was performed on memory CD4+ T cells sorted from blood. Subset here: CD45RA-negative fraction. The CDR3 sequence: CAWSVRRDRGVYSNQPQHF. CDR3 in DNA: TGTGCCTGGAGTGTCCGCCGGGACAGGGGGGTTTATAGCAATCAGCCCCAGCATTTT. The full variable domain, with the rest looked up from reference TRBV30 and TRBJ1-5, is SQTIHQWPATLVQPVGSPLSLECTVEGTSNPNLYWYRQAAGRGLQLLFYSVGIGQISSEVPQNLSASRPQDRQFILSSKKLLLSDSGFYLCAWSVRRDRGVYSNQPQHFGDGTRLSIL.